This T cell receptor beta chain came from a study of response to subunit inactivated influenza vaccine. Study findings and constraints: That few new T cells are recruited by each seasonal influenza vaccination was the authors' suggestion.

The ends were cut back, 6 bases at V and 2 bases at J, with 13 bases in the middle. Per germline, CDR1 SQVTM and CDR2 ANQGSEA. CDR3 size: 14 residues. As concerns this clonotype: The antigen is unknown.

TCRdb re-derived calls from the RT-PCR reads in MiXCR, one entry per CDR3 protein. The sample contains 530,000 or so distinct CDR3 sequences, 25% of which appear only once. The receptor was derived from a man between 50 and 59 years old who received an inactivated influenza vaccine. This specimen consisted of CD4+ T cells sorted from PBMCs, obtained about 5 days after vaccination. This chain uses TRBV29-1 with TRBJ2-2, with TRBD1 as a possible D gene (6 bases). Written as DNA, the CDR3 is TGCAGCGTACGTTGGACAGCAAACACCGGGGAGCTGTTTTTT. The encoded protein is CSVRWTANTGELFF.